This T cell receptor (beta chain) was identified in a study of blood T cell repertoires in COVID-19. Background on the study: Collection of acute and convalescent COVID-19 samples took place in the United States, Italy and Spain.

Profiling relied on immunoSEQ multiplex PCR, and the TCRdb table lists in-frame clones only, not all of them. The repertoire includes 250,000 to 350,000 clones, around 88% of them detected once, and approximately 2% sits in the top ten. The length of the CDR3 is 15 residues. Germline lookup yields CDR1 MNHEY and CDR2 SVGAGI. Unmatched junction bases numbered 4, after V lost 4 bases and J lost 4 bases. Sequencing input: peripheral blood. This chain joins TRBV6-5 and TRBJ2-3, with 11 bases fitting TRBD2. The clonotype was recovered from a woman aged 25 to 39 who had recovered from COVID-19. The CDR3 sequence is CASSLLAGEADTQYF. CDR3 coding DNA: TGTGCCAGCAGTTTACTAGCGGGGGAGGCAGATACGCAGTATTTT.